The next 18 T cell receptor beta chains were all read from a single sample in a study of blood T cell repertoires in COVID-19. Sequencing was performed with immunoSEQ multiplex PCR; in TCRdb, only in-frame clones are kept and a portion is missing. Of 30,000 or so clones detected, 88% appear once; the ten largest clones hold approximately 5%. The specimen was peripheral blood. These receptor sequences come from a human donor in a cohort sampled during active COVID-19.

A single count supports this clone. The J gene is TRBJ2-5, the V gene TRBV11-2; possible D gene TRBD1, 6 bases. Trimming cost V 1 base and J 1 base, with 10 bases left between them. The CDR3 extends over 15 amino acids. Germline loops: CDR1 SGHAT, CDR2 FQNNGV. The DNA of the CDR3 is TGTGCCAGCAGCTTAGTTGGGGGCCGCCAAGAGACCCAGTACTTC. Encoded protein: CASSLVGGRQETQYF.

This clone was observed once. J is TRBJ2-5 and V is TRBV6-5, with D possibly matching TRBD2 (7 bases). The CDR3 contains 13 residues. The germline V gene encodes CDR1 MNHEY and CDR2 SVGAGI. Trimming took off 6 bases at V and 4 bases at J, with 12 bases between the two ends. This CDR3 reads CASRMGGGETQYF. The CDR3 bases are TGTGCCAGCAGGATGGGAGGGGGAGAGACCCAGTACTTC.

The chain combines TRBV19 with TRBJ2-1; the match to TRBD1 covers 11 bases. CDR3 length: 15 residues. Germline V gene lookup returns CDR1 LNHDA and CDR2 SQIVND (reference sequence). The ends lost 4 bases at V and 4 bases at J; junction bases unmatched: 3. CDR3 loop: CASSTGQGAYNEQFF. The CDR3 nucleotides are TGTGCCAGTAGTACCGGACAGGGGGCTTACAATGAGCAGTTCTTC.

This clone was counted only a few times. The V gene is TRBV7-3, the J gene TRBJ1-2; unclear D gene. CDR1 is SGHTA, CDR2 FQGTGA, per germline. V was cut by 2 bases and J by 4 bases, with 11 bases left in between. The CDR3 extends over 14 amino acids. The CDR3: CASSLEGRLYGYTF. The DNA for the CDR3 is TGTGCCAGCAGCTTAGAGGGTCGGCTCTATGGCTACACCTTC.

The chain links TRBV20-1 to TRBJ1-2; 9 bases fit TRBD1. Per the germline V gene, CDR1 is DFQATT and CDR2 is SNEGSKA (reference sequence). V gave up 3 bases and J gave up 5 bases; unmatched junction bases: 4. The CDR3 is made up of 13 amino acids. In nucleotides, the CDR3 is TGCAGTGCTAGTACAGGGGGCGCTTATGGCTACACCTTC. Translating it yields CSASTGGAYGYTF.

This clone was counted a single time. The rearrangement links TRBV6-1 to TRBJ2-1; no clear D. The V gene's germline CDR1 is MNHNS and CDR2 SASEGT. This CDR3 contains 12 residues. The V end lost 2 bases, the J end lost 8 bases, and 7 bases lay between the germline ends. The CDR3: CASSEHGYEQFF. Here the CDR3 DNA reads TGTGCCAGCAGTGAACATGGCTATGAGCAGTTCTTC.

This clone was observed once. The J gene is TRBJ1-5, the V gene TRBV11-2, with a tentative D call TRBD1 (5 bases). Trimming stripped 1 base from V and 4 bases from J, with 8 bases between. Germline V CDR1 and CDR2: SGHAT, FQNNGV. The CDR3 consists of 14 residues. The DNA of the CDR3 is TGTGCCAGCAGCTTAGGTGCAGGGAATCAGCCCCAGCATTTT. As protein: CASSLGAGNQPQHF.

This clone was picked up a small number of times. The chain joins TRBV5-1 to TRBJ2-1, with D unresolved. Trimming removed 0 bases at V and 6 bases at J, with 7 bases between. Germline lookup yields CDR1 SGHRS and CDR2 YFSETQ. The CDR3 totals 13 residues. CDR3: CASSLVVLNEQFF. CDR3 sequence (DNA): TGCGCCAGCAGCTTGGTTGTTCTCAATGAGCAGTTCTTC.

The chain is built from TRBV27 and TRBJ2-3; tentatively, D is TRBD1 (6 bases). In germline, CDR1 is MNHEY, CDR2 SMNVEV (reference sequence). Deletions cut 5 bases from V and 6 bases from J, with 18 bases between. There are 15 residues in the CDR3. CDR3 coding DNA: TGTGCCAGCAGTCCCCGACAGGCCCGCGGGGATACGCAGTATTTT. Translating gives CASSPRQARGDTQYF.

The chain couples TRBV5-8 to TRBJ2-2, with 12 positions matching TRBD1. V dropped 4 bases and J dropped 4; count of bases not matched to a gene: 2. The germline CDR1 and CDR2 sequences are SGHTS and YDEGEE. This CDR3 spans 15 amino acids. CDR3 protein: CASSGTGGGTGELFF. For the CDR3, the DNA is TGTGCCAGCAGCGGGACAGGGGGCGGCACCGGGGAGCTGTTTTTT.

The table lists this clone with a count of one. The J gene is TRBJ1-1, the V gene TRBV27; maybe TRBD1 (5 bases). V lost 4 bases, J lost 3 bases, and 15 bases lay in between. The length of the CDR3 is 15 residues. Per germline, CDR1 MNHEY and CDR2 SMNVEV (reference sequence). CDR3 sequence: CASSSSGLGDTEAFF. The CDR3 DNA is TGTGCCAGCAGTTCGTCAGGGTTAGGAGACACTGAAGCTTTCTTT.

J is TRBJ2-5 and V is TRBV19; TRBD1 might be the D (7 bases). The CDR3 loop spans 17 amino acids. Germline V lookup: CDR1 LNHDA, CDR2 SQIVND (reference sequence). Trimming cost V 11 bases and J 4 bases, with 29 bases left between them. For the CDR3, the DNA is TGTGCCCCTAACGGGGGACACCGCGGGACAGTGTTAGAGACCCAGTACTTC. This translates into CAPNGGHRGTVLETQYF.

The table lists this clone with a few counts. The genes are TRBV6-1 and TRBJ1-6; 9 nucleotides agree with TRBD1. Germline values: CDR1 MNHNS, CDR2 SASEGT. CDR3 size: 16 residues. Trimming at V came to 2 bases and at J to 6 bases, leaving 5 bases not matched to a gene. The CDR3 spells CASSERDRDGNSPLHF. The CDR3 DNA reads as TGTGCCAGCAGTGAACGGGACAGGGATGGTAATTCACCCCTCCACTTT.

The J gene is TRBJ2-3, the V gene TRBV5-1; TRBD1 agrees at 10 bases. Germline loops: CDR1 SGHRS, CDR2 YFSETQ. V lost 4 bases and J lost 1; bases outside the gene matches: 6. CDR3 length: 16 residues. CDR3 in DNA: TGCGCCAGCAGCGTATCCGGGACAGGGGGCACAGATACGCAGTATTTT. It is translated as CASSVSGTGGTDTQYF.

V is TRBV7-2 and J is TRBJ2-1; TRBD2 aligns across 8 bases. Trimming at V came to 0 bases and at J to 1 base, leaving 5 bases not matched to a gene. The V gene's germline CDR1 is SGHTA and CDR2 FQGNSA. The CDR3 totals 17 residues. CDR3 in amino acids: CASSLADSGGSYNEQFF. CDR3 nucleotides: TGTGCCAGCAGCTTAGCGGACTCGGGGGGGTCCTACAATGAGCAGTTCTTC.

In its sample, this clone was seen once. This chain's CDR3 is CASGPGLTYGYTF. The CDR3 region has the DNA TGTGCTAGTGGCCCTGGACTTACCTATGGCTACACCTTC. V and J are TRBV12-5 and TRBJ1-2; D is undetermined. This CDR3 has 13 residues. Per germline, CDR1 LGHNT and CDR2 FRNRAP. V was trimmed by 6 bases and J by 4 bases, leaving 12 bases between them.

J is TRBJ1-1 and V is TRBV6-5; D call uncertain. The CDR3 is 15 amino acids. CDR1 is MNHEY, CDR2 SVGAGI, per germline. Trimming removed 0 bases from V and 1 base from J, with 9 bases in between. The CDR3 reads CASSYSRHQNTEAFF. CDR3 nucleotides: TGTGCCAGCAGTTACTCGCGACATCAGAACACTGAAGCTTTCTTT.

The chain joins TRBV7-2 to TRBJ1-2, with TRBD1 identical over 8 bases. With V trimmed by 5 bases and J by 1 base, 9 bases remained unmatched. The CDR3 has 16 residues. The germline V gene has CDR1 SGHTA and CDR2 FQGNSA. The CDR3 region is CASSPDRGRGNYGYTF. DNA of the CDR3: TGTGCCAGCAGCCCAGACAGGGGAAGGGGTAACTATGGCTACACCTTC.